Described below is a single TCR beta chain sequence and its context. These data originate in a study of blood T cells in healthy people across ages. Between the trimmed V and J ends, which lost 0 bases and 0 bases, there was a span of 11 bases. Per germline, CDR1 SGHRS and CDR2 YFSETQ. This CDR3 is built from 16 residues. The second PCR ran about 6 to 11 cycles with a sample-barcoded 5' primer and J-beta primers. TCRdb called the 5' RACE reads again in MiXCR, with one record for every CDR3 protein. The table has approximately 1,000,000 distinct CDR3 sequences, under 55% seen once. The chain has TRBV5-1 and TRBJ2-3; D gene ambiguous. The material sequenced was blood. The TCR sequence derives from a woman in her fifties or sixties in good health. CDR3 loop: CASSLGRVSSTDTQYF. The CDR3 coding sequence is TGCGCCAGCAGCTTGGGTCGCGTTTCTAGCACAGATACGCAGTATTTT.